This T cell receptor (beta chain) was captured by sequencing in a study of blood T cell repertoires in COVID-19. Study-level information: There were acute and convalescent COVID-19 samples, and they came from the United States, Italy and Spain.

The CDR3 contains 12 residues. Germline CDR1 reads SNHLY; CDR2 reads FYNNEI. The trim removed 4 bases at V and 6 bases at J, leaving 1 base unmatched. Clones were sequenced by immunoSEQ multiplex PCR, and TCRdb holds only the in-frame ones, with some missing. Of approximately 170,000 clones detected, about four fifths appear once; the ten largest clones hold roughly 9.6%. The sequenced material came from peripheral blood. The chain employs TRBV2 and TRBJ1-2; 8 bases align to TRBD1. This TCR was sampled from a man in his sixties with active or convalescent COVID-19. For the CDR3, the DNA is TGTGCCAGCAGTGTGACAGGGGATGGCTACACCTTC. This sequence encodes CASSVTGDGYTF.